One TCR beta chain is described in this entry. Clones were read by immunoSEQ multiplex PCR, and TCRdb kept only the in-frame ones, dropping some. The sample holds 160,000 or so clones, roughly nine tenths seen once. The V gene end was trimmed by 7 bases and the J gene end by 8 bases; junction bases not matched to a gene: 15. Germline V CDR1 and CDR2: SQVTM, ANQGSEA. The CDR3 loop spans 15 amino acids. These data originate in a study of blood T cell repertoires in COVID-19. Sequencing was carried out using peripheral blood. This receptor was identified in a woman aged 65 to 85 with acute or convalescent COVID-19. The V gene is TRBV29-1, the J gene TRBJ2-1; 9 bases line up with TRBD2. In nucleotides, the CDR3 is TGCAGCGGAACCACCCTAGCGGGGCACCTACATGAGCAGTTCTTC. Translated: CSGTTLAGHLHEQFF.